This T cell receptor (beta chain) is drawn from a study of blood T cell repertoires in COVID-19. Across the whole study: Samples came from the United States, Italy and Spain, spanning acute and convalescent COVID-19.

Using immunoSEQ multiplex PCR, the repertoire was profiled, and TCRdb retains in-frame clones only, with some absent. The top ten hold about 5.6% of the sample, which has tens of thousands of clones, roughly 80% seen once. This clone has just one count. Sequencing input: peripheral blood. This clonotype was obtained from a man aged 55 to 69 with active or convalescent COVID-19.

CDR3 bases: TGTGCCAGCAGCTTAGGTGGCAGGGAAAGGGAGACCCAGTACTTC. It translates to CASSLGGRERETQYF. The rearrangement links TRBV7-2 to TRBJ2-5; the D gene is possibly TRBD1 (5 bases). V was trimmed by 1 base and J by 5 bases, leaving 14 bases between them. CDR3 length: 15 residues. CDR1 and CDR2 from the germline V gene are SGHTA and FQGNSA.